This T cell receptor beta chain originates from a study of RUNX1 and TCR beta rearrangement in T-cell leukemia (dated by TCRdb to 2018 to 2021). About the study as a whole: The study compared TCR beta rearrangements and CDR3 junctions in approximately 13 T-ALLs carrying mono-allelic acquired RUNX1 mutations versus roughly 12 RUNX1 wildtype T-ALLs. In the mutated group, every RUNX1 mutation was heterozygous, with approximately 10 located in the Runt homology domain and a few in the transactivation domain. The RUNX1 wildtype T-ALLs were matched for an immature maturation arrest stage, which was defined as lacking cytoplasmic or surface TCR beta protein. RUNX1 wildtype T-ALLs were chosen to carry at least incomplete clonal TCR beta rearrangements so that D1 versus D2 segment comparison could be performed. The RUNX1-mutated T-ALLs covered a wider range of maturation arrest stages, including cases that were arrested before TCR beta rearrangement began. TCR beta rearrangements in human T-ALL were analyzed for comparison with results obtained from a Runx1 knockout mouse model. The RUNX1 mutation status of the T-ALL cases had been established in an earlier study. GRAALL-2003 and GRAALL-2005 were the multicentric trials. After EuroClonality multiplex PCR on genomic DNA, Genescan analysis was used to assess TCR rearrangements. The study at large found these results: TCR beta D1 segment usage did not differ significantly between RUNX1-mutated (83%) and wildtype (about 61%) T-ALL clonal rearrangements. Clonal TCR beta rearrangements were carried by fewer RUNX1-mutated T-ALLs (approximately 60%) than has been reported for T-ALL generally (over 75%). Too few clonal rearrangements were available to evaluate TCR beta CDR3 length or D segment truncation in T-ALLs. Similar TCR beta J1 cluster usage was observed in RUNX1-mutated and wildtype T-ALLs, and no significant difference was found.

This clonotype came up a few times. What this receptor recognizes is not known. No clone much larger than this one lies a single base away; base qualities are absent. The library was made by PCR. The instrument given in TCRdb is Illumina MiSeq. Characterization of TCR beta DJ and VDJ rearrangements was performed by next generation amplicon sequencing. Per the authors' processing: The Vidjil software was used to analyze amplicon sequencing data and identify clonal TCR beta rearrangements. TCR beta rearrangement characteristics of the RUNX1-mutated and wildtype groups were compared using two-tailed Fisher exact tests. The public sequencing data were trimmed at Q25 with fastp and processed into clonotypes with MiXCR by TCRdb, which kept only in-frame beta chains. For every CDR3 protein sequence, its rows merge into one entry that carries the most common genes and DNA. The V and J calls were determined by TCRdb, not by the authors. The sample table contains 150 or so distinct CDR3 sequences; only one count was recorded for about 47% of them. The ten top clones hold 66% of the sample.

For oncotyping and quantification of minimal residual disease, T-ALL samples were taken at diagnosis from children and adults treated according to protocol. Trimming takes 3 bases from V and 2 bases from J, and the germline ends sit 7 bases apart. From the cysteine through the phenylalanine, the CDR3 covers 13 amino acids. This entry keeps only the CDR3 DNA: 39 bases, framed from base 1. According to the germline V gene (reference sequence), CDR1 reads LNHDA and CDR2 reads SQIVND. What was sequenced was blood. This sequence was found in a female donor with T-cell acute lymphoblastic leukemia. The V gene is TRBV19 and the J gene is TRBJ1-1, with no confidently assigned D gene. Here the CDR3 is given as CASSILYNTEAFF. At the DNA level, the sequence is TGTGCCAGTAGTATCTTATATAACACTGAAGCTTTCTTT.